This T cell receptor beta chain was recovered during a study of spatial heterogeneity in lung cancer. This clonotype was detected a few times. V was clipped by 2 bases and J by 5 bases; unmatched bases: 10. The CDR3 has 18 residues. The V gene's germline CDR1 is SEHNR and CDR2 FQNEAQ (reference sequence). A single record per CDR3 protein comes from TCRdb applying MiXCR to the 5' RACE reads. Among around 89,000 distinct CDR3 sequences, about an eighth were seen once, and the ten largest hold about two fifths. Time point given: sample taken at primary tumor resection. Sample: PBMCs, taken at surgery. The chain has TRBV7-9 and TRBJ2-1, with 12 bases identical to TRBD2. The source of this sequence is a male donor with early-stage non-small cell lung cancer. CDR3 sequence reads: CASSLPPRLAGAHNEQFF. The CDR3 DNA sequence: TGTGCCAGCAGCTTACCCCCGAGACTAGCGGGGGCACACAATGAGCAGTTCTTC.